This TCR beta chain was sequenced during a study of shared clonotypes between healthy human individuals. Whole-study results and caveats: The researchers took only blood, and tissue repertoires probably look different. It was the non-shared clonotypes that had lower generation probabilities than clonotypes shared by all four donors.

A note on this clone: The target antigen is unknown.

A split of CD4+ cells into CD45RA+ naive and CD45RA-negative memory subsets was performed. Germline assignment: CDR1 SGHDT and CDR2 YYEEEE. V lost 0 bases, J lost 0 bases, and 10 bases lay in between. CDR3 length equals 15 residues. Sorted subsets were amplified in replicate PCRs using 200 to 250 ng DNA, about 30,000 T cell genomes. Sequenced by immunoSEQ multiplex PCR; TCRdb stores in-frame clones only, minus some. This table holds over a million clones, 95% to 97% found once. Material: naive CD4+ T cells sorted from blood. Subset defined: CD45RA+ positively selected. The origin of this receptor is a man aged 30-40 years in good health. The chain has TRBV5-6 and TRBJ2-7; no reliable D call. The CDR3 DNA is TGTGCCAGCAGCTTGGTTCTCCTCCGCTCCTACGAGCAGTACTTC. It translates to CASSLVLLRSYEQYF.